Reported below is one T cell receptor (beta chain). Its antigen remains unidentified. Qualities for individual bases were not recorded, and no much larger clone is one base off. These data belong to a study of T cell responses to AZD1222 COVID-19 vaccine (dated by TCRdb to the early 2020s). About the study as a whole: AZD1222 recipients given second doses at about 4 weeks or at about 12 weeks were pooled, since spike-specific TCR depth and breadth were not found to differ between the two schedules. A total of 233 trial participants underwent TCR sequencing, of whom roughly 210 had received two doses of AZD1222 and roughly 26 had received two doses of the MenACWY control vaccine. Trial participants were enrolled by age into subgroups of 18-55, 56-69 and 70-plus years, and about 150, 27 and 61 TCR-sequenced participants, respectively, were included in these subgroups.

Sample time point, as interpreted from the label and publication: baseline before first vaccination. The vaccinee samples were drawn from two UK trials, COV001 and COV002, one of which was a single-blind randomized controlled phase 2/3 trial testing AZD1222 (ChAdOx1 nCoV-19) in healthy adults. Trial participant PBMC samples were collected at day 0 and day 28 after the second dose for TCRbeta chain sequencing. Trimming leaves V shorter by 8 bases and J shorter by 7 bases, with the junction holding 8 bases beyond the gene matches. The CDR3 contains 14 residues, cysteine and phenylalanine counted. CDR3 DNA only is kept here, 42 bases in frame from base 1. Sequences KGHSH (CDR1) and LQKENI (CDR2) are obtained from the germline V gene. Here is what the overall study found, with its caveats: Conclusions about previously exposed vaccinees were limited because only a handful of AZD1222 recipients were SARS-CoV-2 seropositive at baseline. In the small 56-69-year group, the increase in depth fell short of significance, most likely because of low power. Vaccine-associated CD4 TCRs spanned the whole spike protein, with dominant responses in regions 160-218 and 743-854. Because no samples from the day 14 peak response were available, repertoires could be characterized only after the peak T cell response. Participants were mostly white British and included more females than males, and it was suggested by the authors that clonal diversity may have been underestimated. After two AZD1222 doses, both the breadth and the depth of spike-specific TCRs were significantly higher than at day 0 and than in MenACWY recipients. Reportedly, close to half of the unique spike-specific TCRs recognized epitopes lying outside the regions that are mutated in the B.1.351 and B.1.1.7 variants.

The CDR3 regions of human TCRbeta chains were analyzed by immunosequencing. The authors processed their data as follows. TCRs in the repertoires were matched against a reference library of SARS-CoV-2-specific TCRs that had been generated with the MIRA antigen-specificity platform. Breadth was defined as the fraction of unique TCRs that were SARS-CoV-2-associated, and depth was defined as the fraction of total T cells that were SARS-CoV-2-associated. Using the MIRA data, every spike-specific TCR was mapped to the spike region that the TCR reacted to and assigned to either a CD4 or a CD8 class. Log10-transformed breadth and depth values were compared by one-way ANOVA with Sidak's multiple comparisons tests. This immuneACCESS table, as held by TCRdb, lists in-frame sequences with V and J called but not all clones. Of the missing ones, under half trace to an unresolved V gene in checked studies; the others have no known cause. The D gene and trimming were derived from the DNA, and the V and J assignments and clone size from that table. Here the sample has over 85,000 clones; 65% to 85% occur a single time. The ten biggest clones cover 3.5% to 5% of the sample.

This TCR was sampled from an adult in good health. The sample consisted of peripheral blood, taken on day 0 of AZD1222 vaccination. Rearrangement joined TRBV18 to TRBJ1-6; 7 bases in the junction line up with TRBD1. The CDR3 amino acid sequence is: CASTRDSGNSPLHF. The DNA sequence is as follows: TGTGCCAGCACCCGGGACAGCGGCAATTCACCCCTCCACTTT.